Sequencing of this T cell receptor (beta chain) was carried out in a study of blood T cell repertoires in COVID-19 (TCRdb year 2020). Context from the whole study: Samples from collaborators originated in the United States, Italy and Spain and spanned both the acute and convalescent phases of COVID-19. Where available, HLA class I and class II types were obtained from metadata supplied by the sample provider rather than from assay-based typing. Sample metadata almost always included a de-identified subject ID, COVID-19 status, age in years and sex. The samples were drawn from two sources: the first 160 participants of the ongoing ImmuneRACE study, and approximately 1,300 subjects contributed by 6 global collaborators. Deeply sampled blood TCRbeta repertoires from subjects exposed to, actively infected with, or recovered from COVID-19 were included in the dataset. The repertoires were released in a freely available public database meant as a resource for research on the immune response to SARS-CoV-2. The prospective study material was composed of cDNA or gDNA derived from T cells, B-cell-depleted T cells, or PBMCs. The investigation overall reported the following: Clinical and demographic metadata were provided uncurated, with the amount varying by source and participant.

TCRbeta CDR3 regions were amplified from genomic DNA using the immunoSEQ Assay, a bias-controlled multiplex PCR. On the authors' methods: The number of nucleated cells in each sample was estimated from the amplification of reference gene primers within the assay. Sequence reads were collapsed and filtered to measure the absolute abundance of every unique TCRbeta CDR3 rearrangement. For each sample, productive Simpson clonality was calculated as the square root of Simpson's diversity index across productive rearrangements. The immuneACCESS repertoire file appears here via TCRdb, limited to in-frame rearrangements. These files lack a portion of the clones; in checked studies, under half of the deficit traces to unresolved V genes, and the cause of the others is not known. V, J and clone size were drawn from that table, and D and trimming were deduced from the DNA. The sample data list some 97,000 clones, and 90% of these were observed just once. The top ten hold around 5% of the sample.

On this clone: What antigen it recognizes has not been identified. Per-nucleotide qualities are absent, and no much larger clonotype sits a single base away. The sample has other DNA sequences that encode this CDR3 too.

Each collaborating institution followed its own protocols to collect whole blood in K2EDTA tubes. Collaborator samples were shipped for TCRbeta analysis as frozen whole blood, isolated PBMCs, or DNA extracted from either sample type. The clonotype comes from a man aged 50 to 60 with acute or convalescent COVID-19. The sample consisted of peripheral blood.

The DNA reads as follows: TGTGCCAGCAGCGTAGGAGGGGGCGAGCAGTACTTC. Its coded protein is CASSVGGGEQYF. The V and J segments used are TRBV9 and TRBJ2-7, and TRBD1 may be the D gene, going by 6 matching bases. V drops 0 bases and J drops 6 bases, leaving 7 bases in between. The germline V gene yields SGDLS for CDR1 and YYNGEE for CDR2. The CDR3, cysteine through phenylalanine, is 12 amino acids long. The entry retains the CDR3 DNA only, 36 bases that are in frame from base 1.